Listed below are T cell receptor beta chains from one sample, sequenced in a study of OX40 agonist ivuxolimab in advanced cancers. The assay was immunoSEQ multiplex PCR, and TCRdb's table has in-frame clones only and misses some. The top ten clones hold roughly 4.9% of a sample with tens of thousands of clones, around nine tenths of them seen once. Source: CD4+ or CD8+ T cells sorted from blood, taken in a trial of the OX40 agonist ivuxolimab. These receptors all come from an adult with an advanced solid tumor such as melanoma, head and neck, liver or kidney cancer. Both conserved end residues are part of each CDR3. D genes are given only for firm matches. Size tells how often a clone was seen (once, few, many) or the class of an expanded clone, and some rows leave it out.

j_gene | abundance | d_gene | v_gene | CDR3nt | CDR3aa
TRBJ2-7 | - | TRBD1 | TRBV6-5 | TGTGCCAGCAGTTACCGAAGACAGGGCTACGAGCAGTACTTC | CASSYRRQGYEQYF
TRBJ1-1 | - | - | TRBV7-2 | TGTGCCAGCAGCTCCCAGGGATCGAGCGGTGTGACTGAAGCTTTCTTT | CASSSQGSSGVTEAFF
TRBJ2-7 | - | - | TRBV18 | TGTGCCAGCTCACCTTACGCGGAGATCACCTACGAGCAGTACTTC | CASSPYAEITYEQYF
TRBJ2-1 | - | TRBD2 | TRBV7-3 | TGTGCCAGCAGCTTATTGGAACGGGCGGGAGGAGTTGAGCAGTTCTTC | CASSLLERAGGVEQFF
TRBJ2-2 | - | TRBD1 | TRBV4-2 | TGTGCCAGCAGCCAAGATGTAGGGGGCGCGGAGCTGTTTTTT | CASSQDVGGAELFF
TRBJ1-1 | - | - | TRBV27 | TGTGCCAGCAGCTCCCACAGGGCTACTGAAGCTTTCTTT | CASSSHRATEAFF
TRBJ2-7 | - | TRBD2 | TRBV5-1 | TGCGCCAGCAGCCCAGTCAGTCTAGCGGGGTCCTGGAGTTCCTACGAGCAGTACTTC | CASSPVSLAGSWSSYEQYF
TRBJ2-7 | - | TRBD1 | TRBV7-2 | TGTGCCAGCAGCTTAAGTCCCGGGACAGGGTACGAGCAGTACTTC | CASSLSPGTGYEQYF
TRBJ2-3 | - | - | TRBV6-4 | TGTGCCAGCAGTCCCCGAGGGGGAGATACGCAGTATTTT | CASSPRGGDTQYF
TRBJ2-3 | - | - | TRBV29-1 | TGCAGCGTTGGACCCATACCAGATACGCAGTATTTT | CSVGPIPDTQYF
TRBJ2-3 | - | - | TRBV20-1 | TGCAGTGCTAGAGATCAAGCTATGCAGTATTTT | CSARDQAMQYF
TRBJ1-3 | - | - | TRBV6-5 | TGTGCCAGCAGGTCCAGGGCAGGAGGAAACACCATATATTTT | CASRSRAGGNTIYF
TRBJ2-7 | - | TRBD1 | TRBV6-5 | TGTGCCAGCAGCCTCCTACAGGGGTCCTACGAGCAGTACTTC | CASSLLQGSYEQYF
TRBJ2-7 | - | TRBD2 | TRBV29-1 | TGCAGCGCGGGAGGGCCAACTTACGAGCAGTACTTC | CSAGGPTYEQYF
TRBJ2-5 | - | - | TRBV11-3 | TGTGCCAGCAGCTTCGACCAAGAGACCCAGTACTTC | CASSFDQETQYF
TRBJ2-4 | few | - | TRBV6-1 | TGTGCCAGCAGTTCGGACAACAGCATTCAGTACTTC | CASSSDNSIQYF
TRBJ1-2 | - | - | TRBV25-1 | TGTGCCAGCTCCAGGGACAACCGTGGCTACACCTTC | CASSRDNRGYTF
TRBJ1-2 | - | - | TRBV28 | TGTGCCAGCAGGGAGGGGCCCTATGGCTACACCTTC | CASREGPYGYTF
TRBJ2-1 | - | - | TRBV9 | TGTGCCAGCAGCGTAGGGCGAGCGGGCTCCTACAATGAGCAGTTCTTC | CASSVGRAGSYNEQFF
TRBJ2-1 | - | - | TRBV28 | TGTGCCAGCAGCCACTTTGAGCAGTTCTTC | CASSHFEQFF
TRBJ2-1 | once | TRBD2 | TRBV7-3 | TGTGCCAGCAGCCTTAGCGGGATGAATTACAATGAGCAGTTCTTC | CASSLSGMNYNEQFF
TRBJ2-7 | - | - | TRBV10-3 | TGTGCCATCAGCTTAGCCGGGACGCTCTCCTACGAGCAGTACTTC | CAISLAGTLSYEQYF
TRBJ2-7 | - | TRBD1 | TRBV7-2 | TGTGCCAGCAGCCAAACAACAGGGGGCAACTACGAGCAGTACTTC | CASSQTTGGNYEQYF
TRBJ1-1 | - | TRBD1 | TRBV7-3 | TGTGCCAGCAGCTTTACGACAGGGGGCCTAGCTTTCTTT | CASSFTTGGLAFF
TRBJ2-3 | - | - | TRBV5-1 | TGCGCCAGCAGCTTGGGAGAGGATACGCAGTATTTT | CASSLGEDTQYF
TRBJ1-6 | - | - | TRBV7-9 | TGTGCCAGCAGCTTAGCGACCAATTCACCCCTCCACTTT | CASSLATNSPLHF
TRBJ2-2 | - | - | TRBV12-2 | TGTGCAAGTCGCCCAGGACGGGTGGGGTGTCGCGGGGAGAACACCGGGGAGCTGTTTTTT | CASRPGRVGCRGENTGELFF
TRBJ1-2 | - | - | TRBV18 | TGTGCCAGCTCACCCCAGGGTCAGGGGTCCTATGGCTACACCTTC | CASSPQGQGSYGYTF
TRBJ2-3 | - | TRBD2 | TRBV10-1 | TGCGCCAGCAGTGAAGCGGTAGCGGGAGTCCCCGGGAGCACAGATACGCAGTATTTT | CASSEAVAGVPGSTDTQYF
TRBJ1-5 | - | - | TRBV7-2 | TGTGCCAGCAGCTTTAAGAGGGATCAGCCCCAGCATTTT | CASSFKRDQPQHF
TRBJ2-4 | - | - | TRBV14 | TGTGCCAGCAGCCAAGATCTTGGTGAGACTGGGAAAAACATTCAGTACTTC | CASSQDLGETGKNIQYF
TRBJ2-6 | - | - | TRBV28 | TGTGCCAGCAGCGACCCCGGTTCTGGGGCCAACGTCCTGACTTTC | CASSDPGSGANVLTF
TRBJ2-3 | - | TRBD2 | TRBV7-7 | TGTGCTAGCAGCTTGTATAGCGGGAGTCAAGATACGCAGTATTTT | CASSLYSGSQDTQYF
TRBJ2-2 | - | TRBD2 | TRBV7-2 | TGTGCCAGCAGCTTAGCCGGGGGGCTAGCGGGGACCGGGGAGCTGTTTTTT | CASSLAGGLAGTGELFF
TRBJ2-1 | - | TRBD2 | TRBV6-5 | TGTGCCAGCAGTTACCGGACTAGCGGGAGATACAATGAGCAGTTCTTC | CASSYRTSGRYNEQFF
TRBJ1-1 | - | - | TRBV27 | TGTGCCAGCAGTTTACGAGGGATGAACACTGAAGCTTTCTTT | CASSLRGMNTEAFF
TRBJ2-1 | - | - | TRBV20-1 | TGCAGTGCTGGAACCAATGAGCAGTTCTTC | CSAGTNEQFF
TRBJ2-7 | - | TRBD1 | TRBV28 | TGTGCCAGCAGCCGACCCACCCGGGACAGGACCTACGAGCAGTACTTC | CASSRPTRDRTYEQYF
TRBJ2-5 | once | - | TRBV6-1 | TGTGCCAGCAGTGAATCCCTCCCAGGGACCCAGTACTTC | CASSESLPGTQYF
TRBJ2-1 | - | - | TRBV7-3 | TGTGCCAGCAGCTTTCGGGGAGCCTACAATGAGCAGTTCTTC | CASSFRGAYNEQFF
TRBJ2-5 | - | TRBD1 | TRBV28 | TGTGCCAGCAGCCCCCCAGGACAGGGATTGGAGACCCAGTACTTC | CASSPPGQGLETQYF
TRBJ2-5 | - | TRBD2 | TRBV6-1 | TGTGCCAGCATGGGACTAGCGGGATGGGAGACCCAGTACTTC | CASMGLAGWETQYF
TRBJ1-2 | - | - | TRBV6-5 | TGTGCCAGCGCAGGAGCACCCAGAGATGGCTACACCTTC | CASAGAPRDGYTF